This entry describes one T cell receptor beta chain. The target of this receptor is not known. It has no much larger one-base neighbor in the sample; base qualities were not kept. This specimen belongs to a study of blood T cell repertoires in COVID-19 (TCRdb year 2020). About the investigation overall: Collaborator samples came from the United States, Italy and Spain and covered acute and convalescent phases of COVID-19. Samples came from the ongoing ImmuneRACE study (first 160 participants) plus 1,254 subjects from 6 global collaborators. The material from the prospective study consisted of cDNA or gDNA derived from T cells, B-cell-depleted T cells, or PBMCs. Where available, HLA class I and class II types were taken from metadata supplied by the sample provider and were not determined by assay-based typing. The sample metadata nearly always contained a de-identified subject ID, COVID-19 status, age in years and sex. The dataset comprised deeply sampled blood TCRbeta repertoires from subjects exposed to, actively infected with, or recovered from COVID-19. The repertoires were released in a freely available public database meant as a resource for research on the immune response to SARS-CoV-2.

From its cysteine to its phenylalanine, the CDR3 spans 13 amino acids. CDR3 DNA is the only sequence kept; it has 39 bases, read in frame from the first base. V lost 7 bases and J lost 5 bases, and the count of bases not matched to a germline gene is 6. CDR1 LNHDA and CDR2 SQIVND were looked up in the germline V gene (reference sequence). The immunoSEQ Assay, a bias-controlled multiplex PCR, was used to amplify TCRbeta CDR3 regions from genomic DNA. Per the authors' processing: The number of nucleated cells in each sample was estimated by amplification of reference gene primers within the assay. Sequence reads were collapsed and filtered to measure the absolute abundance of every unique TCRbeta CDR3 rearrangement. For each sample, productive Simpson clonality was calculated as the square root of Simpson's diversity index across productive rearrangements. The table was pulled from immuneACCESS by TCRdb, which kept in-frame rearrangements only. Such tables lose some clones; where checked, under half of the loss comes from unresolved V genes, and the rest has no known cause. That table furnishes V, J and clone size, whereas the DNA furnished D and trimming. The sample has around 140,000 clones on record, approximately 90% of them singletons. The top ten constitute roughly 18% of the sample.

Each collaborating institution followed its own protocols to collect whole blood in K2EDTA tubes. For TCRbeta analysis, collaborators shipped samples as frozen whole blood, isolated PBMCs, or DNA extracted from either of those sample types. What the authors observed across the whole study: How much clinical and demographic metadata was included differed by source and by participant, and the metadata was provided uncurated.

The clonotype was recovered from a man aged 50 to 60 with active or convalescent COVID-19. Sequencing used peripheral blood. The rearranged segments are TRBV19 and TRBJ2-3; 7 middle bases align to TRBD1. The CDR3 protein is CASNGQVRDTQYF. The DNA sequence follows: TGTGCCAGTAACGGACAGGTTAGAGATACGCAGTATTTT.